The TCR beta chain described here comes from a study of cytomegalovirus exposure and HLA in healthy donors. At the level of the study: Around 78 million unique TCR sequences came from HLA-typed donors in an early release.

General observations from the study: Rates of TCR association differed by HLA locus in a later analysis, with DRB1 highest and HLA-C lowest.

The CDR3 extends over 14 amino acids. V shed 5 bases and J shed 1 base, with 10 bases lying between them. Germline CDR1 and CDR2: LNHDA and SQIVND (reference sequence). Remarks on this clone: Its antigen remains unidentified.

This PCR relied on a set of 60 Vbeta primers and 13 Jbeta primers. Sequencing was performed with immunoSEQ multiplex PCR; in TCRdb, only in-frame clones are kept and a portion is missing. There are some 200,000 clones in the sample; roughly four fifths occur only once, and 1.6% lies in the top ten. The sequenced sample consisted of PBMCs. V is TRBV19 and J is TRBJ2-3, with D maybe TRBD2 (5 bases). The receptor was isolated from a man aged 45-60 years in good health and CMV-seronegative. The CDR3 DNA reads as TGTGCCAGTAGTCAAAGCGGACGCACAGATACGCAGTATTTT. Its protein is CASSQSGRTDTQYF.